Following are 10 T cell receptor beta chains from one sample sequenced in a study of cytomegalovirus exposure and HLA in healthy donors. Primers included in the PCR were 60 Vbeta and 13 Jbeta primers. Only in-frame clones appear in the TCRdb table, and some are missing; sequencing was by immunoSEQ multiplex PCR. The table includes roughly 120,000 clones, nearly 65% detected once. The sequenced material came from PBMCs. The source is a man in his forties in good health and CMV-seropositive.

This clone has a single count. The gene calls are TRBV30 and TRBJ1-5, with D maybe TRBD1 (5 bases). CDR3 length: 14 amino acids. V lost 0 bases to trimming and J lost 4 bases, with 10 bases between them. Germline V CDR1 and CDR2: GTSNPN, SVGIG (reference sequence). For the CDR3, the DNA is TGTGCCTGGAGTGTAGACAGTGAAAATCAGCCCCAGCATTTT. It encodes CAWSVDSENQPQHF.

The chain links TRBV7-6 to TRBJ2-7; 9 bases line up with TRBD2. The CDR3 runs to 15 residues. Germline trimming cut 5 bases from V and 2 bases from J; bases unmatched to any gene: 7. CDR1 and CDR2 from the germline V gene are SGHVS and FNYEAQ. The CDR3 nucleotides are TGTGCCAGCAGCCGATTGACTAGCGGTCCCTACGAGCAGTACTTC. Protein: CASSRLTSGPYEQYF.

This clone was detected a few times. The rearrangement uses TRBV25-1 and TRBJ2-4; 7 bases fit TRBD2. The germline gives CDR1 MGHDK, CDR2 SYGVNS. The CDR3 consists of 14 residues. Germline trimming cut 8 bases from V and 0 bases from J; bases unmatched to any gene: 4. CDR3 sequence reads: CASGVAGAKNIQYF. The CDR3 coding sequence is TGTGCCAGCGGTGTAGCGGGAGCCAAAAACATTCAGTACTTC.

This clone was seen a handful of times. This chain joins TRBV7-9 and TRBJ1-5; 8 positions agree with TRBD1. V trimming: 5 bases; J trimming: 2 bases; junction bases outside the gene matches: 5. CDR3 length: 15 residues. The V gene's germline CDR1 is SEHNR and CDR2 FQNEAQ (reference sequence). The CDR3 nucleotides are TGTGCCAGCAGCCCGACGGGACAGGGCAATCAGCCCCAGCATTTT. Amino acid sequence: CASSPTGQGNQPQHF.

CDR3 amino acids: CASSLIGGGDTEAFF. In DNA, the CDR3 is TGTGCCAGCAGTTTAATAGGGGGTGGGGACACTGAAGCTTTCTTT. This chain connects TRBV28 to TRBJ1-1; TRBD1 might be the D (6 bases). The CDR3 length is 15 residues. Germline lookup yields CDR1 MDHEN and CDR2 SYDVKM. Trimming removed 2 bases at V and 3 bases at J, with 13 bases between.

This clone was seen more than once but under ten times. CDR3 loop: CASSTRQGANTGELFF. In DNA, the CDR3 is TGTGCCAGCAGCACTCGACAGGGGGCGAACACCGGGGAGCTGTTTTTT. The rearrangement joins TRBV9 to TRBJ2-2; the match to TRBD1 covers 9 bases. The length of the CDR3 is 16 residues. From germline, CDR1 is SGDLS and CDR2 YYNGEE. J gave up 0 bases and V 4 bases, and 4 bases lay outside the gene matches.

The chain recombines TRBV15 with TRBJ2-7; weak D call: TRBD2 (6 bases). Trimming pared 0 bases from V and 0 bases from J, leaving 9 bases between. CDR1 is LNHNV, CDR2 YYDKDF, per germline (reference sequence). The CDR3 extends over 15 amino acids. The CDR3 coding sequence is TGTGCCACCAGCAGAGACTTGGACTACTCCTACGAGCAGTACTTC. Translation gives CATSRDLDYSYEQYF.

About this clone: Within the sample, other DNA sequences also encode this same CDR3. This chain uses TRBV5-1 with TRBJ2-2; weak D call: TRBD1 (6 bases). Germline CDR1 is SGHRS and CDR2 is YFSETQ. Trimming stripped 4 bases from V and 4 bases from J, with 11 bases between. This CDR3 has 14 amino acids. CDR3 protein: CASSLGQRTGELFF. CDR3 DNA sequence: TGCGCCAGCAGCCTTGGACAGCGCACCGGGGAGCTGTTTTTT. The full variable domain, in which reference TRBV5-1 and TRBJ2-2 provide the parts outside the CDR3, is KAGVTQTPRYLIKTRGQQVTLSCSPISGHRSVSWYQQTPGQGLQFLFEYFSETQRNKGNFPGRFSGRQFSNSRSEMNVSTLELGDSALYLCASSLGQRTGELFFGEGSRLTVL.

The genes are TRBV19 and TRBJ2-1; maybe TRBD1 (6 bases). Per germline, CDR1 LNHDA and CDR2 SQIVND (reference sequence). The V end was cut by 3 bases, the J end by 10 bases, with 13 bases between. The CDR3 covers 13 residues. The CDR3 nucleotides are TGTGCCAGTAGTATCATCCAGGGGACCGAGCAGTTCTTC. Amino acid sequence: CASSIIQGTEQFF.

This clone was observed a single time. The J gene is TRBJ2-1, the V gene TRBV6-1; 7 positions agree with TRBD1. The trim removed 5 bases at V and 7 bases at J, leaving 11 bases unmatched. Looked up from germline, CDR1 is MNHNS and CDR2 is SASEGT. CDR3 size: 15 residues. DNA for the CDR3: TGTGCCAGCAGTCCAAACAGGGGTTTTGGGAATGAGCAGTTCTTC. Its translation: CASSPNRGFGNEQFF.